The sequence of this T cell receptor beta chain was determined in a study of blood T cell repertoires in COVID-19. Study background: The origin of the acute and convalescent COVID-19 samples was the United States, Italy and Spain. Sample material is recorded as cDNA or gDNA derived from T cells, B-cell-depleted T cells, or PBMCs.

This clone was observed a few times. Living in about 25 US areas, the participants were between roughly 18 and 89 years of age. Original processing methods: Estimated nucleated cell counts came from reference gene primer amplification. The protocol was immunoSEQ multiplex PCR, while the TCRdb copy is restricted to in-frame clones and leaves out a portion. Clonal size and the V and J genes are those of that table, whereas D and trimming came from the DNA. The sample lists roughly 68,000 clones; about 88% were seen once. Germline CDR1 reads LNHNV; CDR2 reads YYDKDF (reference sequence). The CDR3 has 16 residues. The V gene end was trimmed by 0 bases and the J gene end by 8 bases; junction bases not matched to a gene: 6.

The TCR was taken from a woman aged 40-49 years who had recovered from COVID-19. Sequenced sample: PBMCs or T cells enriched from blood (not recorded which). J is TRBJ1-4 and V is TRBV15, with 10 nucleotides matching TRBD1. The CDR3 DNA reads TGTGCCACCAGCAGAGAGGGAGGGACAGGGGACGAAAAACTGTTTTTT. As protein: CATSREGGTGDEKLFF.